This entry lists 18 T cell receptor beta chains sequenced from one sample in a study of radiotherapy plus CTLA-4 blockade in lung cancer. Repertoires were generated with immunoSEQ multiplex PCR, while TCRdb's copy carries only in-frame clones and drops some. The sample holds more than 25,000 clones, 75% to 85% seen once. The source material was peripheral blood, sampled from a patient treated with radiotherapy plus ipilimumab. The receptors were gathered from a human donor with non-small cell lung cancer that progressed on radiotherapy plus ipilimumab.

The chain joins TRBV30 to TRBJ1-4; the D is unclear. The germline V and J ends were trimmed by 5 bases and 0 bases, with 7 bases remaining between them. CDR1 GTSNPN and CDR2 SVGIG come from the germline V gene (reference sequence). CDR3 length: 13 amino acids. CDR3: CAWSYSTNEKLFF. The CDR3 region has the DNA TGTGCCTGGTCTTACTCAACTAATGAAAAACTGTTTTTT.

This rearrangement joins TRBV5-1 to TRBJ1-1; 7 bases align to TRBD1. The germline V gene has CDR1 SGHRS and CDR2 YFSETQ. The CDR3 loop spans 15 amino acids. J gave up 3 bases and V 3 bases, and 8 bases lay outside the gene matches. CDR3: CASSWVNRGHTEAFF. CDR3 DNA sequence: TGCGCCAGCAGCTGGGTGAACAGGGGTCACACTGAAGCTTTCTTT.

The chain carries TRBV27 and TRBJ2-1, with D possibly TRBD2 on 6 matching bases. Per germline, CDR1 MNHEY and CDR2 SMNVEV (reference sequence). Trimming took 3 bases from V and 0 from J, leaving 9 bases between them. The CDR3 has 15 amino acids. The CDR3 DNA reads TGTGCCAGCAGTTTGGACGGGAGCTCCTACAATGAGCAGTTCTTC. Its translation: CASSLDGSSYNEQFF.

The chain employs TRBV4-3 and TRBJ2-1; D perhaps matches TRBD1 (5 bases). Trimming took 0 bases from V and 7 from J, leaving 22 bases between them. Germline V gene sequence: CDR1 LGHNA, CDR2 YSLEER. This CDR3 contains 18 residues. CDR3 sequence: CASSQDLGMGPRPNEQFF. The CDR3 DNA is TGCGCCAGCAGCCAAGATTTGGGGATGGGGCCCCGGCCTAATGAGCAGTTCTTC.

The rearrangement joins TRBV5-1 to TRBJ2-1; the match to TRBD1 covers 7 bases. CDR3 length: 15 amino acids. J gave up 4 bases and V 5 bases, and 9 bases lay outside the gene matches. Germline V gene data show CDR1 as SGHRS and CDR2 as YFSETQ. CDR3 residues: CASSLRDRRYNEQFF. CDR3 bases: TGCGCCAGCAGTCTCCGGGACAGAAGATACAATGAGCAGTTCTTC.

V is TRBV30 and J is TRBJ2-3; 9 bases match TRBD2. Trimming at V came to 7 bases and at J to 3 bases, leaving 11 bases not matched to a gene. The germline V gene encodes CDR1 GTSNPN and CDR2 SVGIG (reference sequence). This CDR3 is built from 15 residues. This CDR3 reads CASTPGLAVTDTQYF. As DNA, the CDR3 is TGTGCCTCTACCCCGGGACTAGCTGTAACAGATACGCAGTATTTT.

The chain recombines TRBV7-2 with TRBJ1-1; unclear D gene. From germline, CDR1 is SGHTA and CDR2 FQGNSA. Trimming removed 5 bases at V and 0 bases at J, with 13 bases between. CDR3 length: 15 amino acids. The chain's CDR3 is CASSPPVGMNTEAFF. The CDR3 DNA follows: TGTGCCAGCAGCCCCCCCGTGGGAATGAACACTGAAGCTTTCTTT.

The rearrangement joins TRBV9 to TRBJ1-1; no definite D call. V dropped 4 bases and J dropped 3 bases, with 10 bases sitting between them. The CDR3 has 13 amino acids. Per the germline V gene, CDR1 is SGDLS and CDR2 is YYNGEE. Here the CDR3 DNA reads TGTGCCAGCAGCCCCGGGTTTGACACTGAAGCTTTCTTT. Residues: CASSPGFDTEAFF. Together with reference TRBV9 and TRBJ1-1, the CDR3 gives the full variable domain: DSGVTQTPKHLITATGQRVTLRCSPRSGDLSVYWYQQSLDQGLQFLIQYYNGEERAKGNILERFSAQQFPDLHSELNLSSLELGDSALYFCASSPGFDTEAFFGQGTRLTVV.

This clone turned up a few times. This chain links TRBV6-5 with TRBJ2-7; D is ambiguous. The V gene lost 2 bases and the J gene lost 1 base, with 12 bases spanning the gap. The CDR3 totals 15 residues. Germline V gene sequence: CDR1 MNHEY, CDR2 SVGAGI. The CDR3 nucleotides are TGTGCCAGCAGTTACCCACAACCGAGTTCCTACGAGCAGTACTTC. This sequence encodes CASSYPQPSSYEQYF.

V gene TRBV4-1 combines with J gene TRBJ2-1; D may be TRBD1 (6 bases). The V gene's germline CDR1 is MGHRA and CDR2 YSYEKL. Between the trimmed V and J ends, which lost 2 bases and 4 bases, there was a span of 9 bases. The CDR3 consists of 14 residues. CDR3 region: CASSQSGQYNEQFF. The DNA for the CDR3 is TGCGCCAGCAGCCAATCCGGACAGTACAATGAGCAGTTCTTC.

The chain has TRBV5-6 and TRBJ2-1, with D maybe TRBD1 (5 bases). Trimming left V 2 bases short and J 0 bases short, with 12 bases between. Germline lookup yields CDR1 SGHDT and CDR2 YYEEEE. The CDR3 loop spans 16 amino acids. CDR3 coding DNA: TGTGCCAGCAGCTTTGTGGGGCGGAGCTCCTACAATGAGCAGTTCTTC. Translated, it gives CASSFVGRSSYNEQFF.

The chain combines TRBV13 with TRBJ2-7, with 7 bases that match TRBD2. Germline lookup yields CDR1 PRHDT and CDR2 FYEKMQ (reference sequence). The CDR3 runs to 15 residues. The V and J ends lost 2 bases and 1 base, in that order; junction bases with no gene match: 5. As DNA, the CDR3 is TGTGCCAGCAGCTTATGGGGGGAGGGATCCTACGAGCAGTACTTC. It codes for CASSLWGEGSYEQYF.

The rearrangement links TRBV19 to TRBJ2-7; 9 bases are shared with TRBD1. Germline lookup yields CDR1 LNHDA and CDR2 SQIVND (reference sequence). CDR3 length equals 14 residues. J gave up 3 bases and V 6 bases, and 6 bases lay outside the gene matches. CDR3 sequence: CASRPGTGHYEQYF. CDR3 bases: TGTGCCAGTAGGCCCGGGACAGGGCACTACGAGCAGTACTTC. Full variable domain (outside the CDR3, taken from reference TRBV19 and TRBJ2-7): DGGITQSPKYLFRKEGQNVTLSCEQNLNHDAMYWYRQDPGQGLRLIYYSQIVNDFQKGDIAEGYSVSREKKESFPLTVTSAQKNPTAFYLCASRPGTGHYEQYFGPGTRLTVT.

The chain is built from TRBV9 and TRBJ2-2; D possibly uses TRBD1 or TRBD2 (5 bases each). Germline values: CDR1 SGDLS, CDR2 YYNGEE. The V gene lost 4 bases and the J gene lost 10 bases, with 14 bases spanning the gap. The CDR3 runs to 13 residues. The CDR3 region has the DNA TGTGCCAGCAGCCTGGGACCACTCACGGAGCTGTTTTTT. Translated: CASSLGPLTELFF.

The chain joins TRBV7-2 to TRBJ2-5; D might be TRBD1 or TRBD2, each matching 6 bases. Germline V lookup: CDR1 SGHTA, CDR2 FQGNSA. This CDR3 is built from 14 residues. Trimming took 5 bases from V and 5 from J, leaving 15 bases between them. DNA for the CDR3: TGTGCCAGCAGCCCCGTCGGGGGCCGGGAGACCCAGTACTTC. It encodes CASSPVGGRETQYF.

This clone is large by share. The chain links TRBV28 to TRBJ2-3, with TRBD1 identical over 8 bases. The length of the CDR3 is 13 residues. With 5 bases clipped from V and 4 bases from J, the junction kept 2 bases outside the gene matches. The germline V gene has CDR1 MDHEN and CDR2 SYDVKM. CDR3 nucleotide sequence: TGTGCCAGCAGTGGACAGGGCCCAGATACGCAGTATTTT. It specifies CASSGQGPDTQYF.

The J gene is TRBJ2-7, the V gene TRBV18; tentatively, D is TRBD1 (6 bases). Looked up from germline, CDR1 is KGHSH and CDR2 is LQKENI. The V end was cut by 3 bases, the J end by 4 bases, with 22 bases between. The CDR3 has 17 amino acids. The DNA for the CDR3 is TGTGCCAGCTCACCCCGACAGGAAGGATTTGGGCAATACGAGCAGTACTTC. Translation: CASSPRQEGFGQYEQYF. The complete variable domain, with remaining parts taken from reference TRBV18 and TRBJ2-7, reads NAGVMQNPRHLVRRRGQEARLRCSPMKGHSHVYWYRQLPEEGLKFMVYLQKENIIDESGMPKERFSAEFPKEGPSILRIQQVVRGDSAAYFCASSPRQEGFGQYEQYFGPGTRLTVT.

In DNA, the CDR3 is TGTGCCAGCAGCGTAGCACCTTTCTACGAGCAGTACTTC. Encoded protein: CASSVAPFYEQYF. The chain carries TRBV9 and TRBJ2-7, with unresolved D. This CDR3 region has 13 residues. Germline CDR1 reads SGDLS; CDR2 reads YYNGEE. Trimming cost V 0 bases and J 3 bases, with 7 bases left between them. Full variable domain (remainder filled in from reference TRBV9 and TRBJ2-7): DSGVTQTPKHLITATGQRVTLRCSPRSGDLSVYWYQQSLDQGLQFLIQYYNGEERAKGNILERFSAQQFPDLHSELNLSSLELGDSALYFCASSVAPFYEQYFGPGTRLTVT.